This TCR beta chain was sequenced in a study of CD8 T cells in ankylosing spondylitis. Regarding the study as a whole: Several of the motif variants were reported before in synovial fluid and blood from reactive arthritis. Peripheral blood held disease-linked clones only at relatively low frequency, and these were CD8+. Disease-linked clones reportedly concentrated significantly in matched ankylosing spondylitis synovial fluid.

To note about this clonotype: Its antigen is unknown.

V dropped 0 bases and J dropped 4 bases, with 15 bases sitting between them. The CDR3 contains 16 residues. Germline-derived CDR1 and CDR2 are LGHDT and YNNKEL (reference sequence). Each TCR beta library was made by quantitative 5'-RACE that incorporated molecular barcodes. TCRdb ran MiXCR on the 5' RACE reads and lists one entry per CDR3 protein. This table holds 220,000 or so distinct CDR3 sequences, roughly a tenth found once. The genes are TRBV3-1 and TRBJ2-5, with a weak D call TRBD2 (6 bases). The sequence was collected from a male donor with ankylosing spondylitis or in good health (not recorded which). Sequenced input: blood, either unsorted or a sorted T cell fraction (not recorded which). For the CDR3, the DNA is TGTGCCAGCAGCCAAGAAATCCCATTGGGAGGAGAGACCCAGTACTTC. It specifies CASSQEIPLGGETQYF.